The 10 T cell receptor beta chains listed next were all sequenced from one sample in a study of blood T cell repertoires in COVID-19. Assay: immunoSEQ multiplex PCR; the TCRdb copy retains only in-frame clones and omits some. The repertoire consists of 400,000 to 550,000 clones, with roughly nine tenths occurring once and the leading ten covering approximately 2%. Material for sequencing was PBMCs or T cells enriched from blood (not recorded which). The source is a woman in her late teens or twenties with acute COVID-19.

The CDR3 bases are TGTGCCAGCAGCCTCGGGTCCTACGAGCAGTACTTC. Its translation: CASSLGSYEQYF. The chain combines TRBV4-2 with TRBJ2-7; D is uncertain. The germline V gene encodes CDR1 LGHNA and CDR2 YNFKEQ. The length of the CDR3 is 12 residues. The germline V and J ends were trimmed by 4 bases and 1 base, with 5 bases remaining between them.

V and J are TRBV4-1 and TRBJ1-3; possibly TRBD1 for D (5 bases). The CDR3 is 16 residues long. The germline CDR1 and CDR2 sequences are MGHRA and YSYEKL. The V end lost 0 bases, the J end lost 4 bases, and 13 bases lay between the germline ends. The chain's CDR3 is CASSQEVSSGGNTIYF. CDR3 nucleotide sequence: TGCGCCAGCAGCCAAGAAGTTTCGTCAGGGGGAAACACCATATATTTT.

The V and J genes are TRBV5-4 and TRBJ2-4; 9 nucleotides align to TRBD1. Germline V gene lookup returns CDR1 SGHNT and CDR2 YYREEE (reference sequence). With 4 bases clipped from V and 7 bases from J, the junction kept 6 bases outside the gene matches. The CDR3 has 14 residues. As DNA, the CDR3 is TGTGCCAGCAGCCCGGACAGGGGTGGGAACATTCAGTACTTC. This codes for CASSPDRGGNIQYF. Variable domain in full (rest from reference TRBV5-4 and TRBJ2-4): ETGVTQSPTHLIKTRGQQVTLRCSSQSGHNTVSWYQQALGQGPQFIFQYYREEENGRGNFPPRFSGLQFPNYSSELNVNALELDDSALYLCASSPDRGGNIQYFGAGTRLSVL.

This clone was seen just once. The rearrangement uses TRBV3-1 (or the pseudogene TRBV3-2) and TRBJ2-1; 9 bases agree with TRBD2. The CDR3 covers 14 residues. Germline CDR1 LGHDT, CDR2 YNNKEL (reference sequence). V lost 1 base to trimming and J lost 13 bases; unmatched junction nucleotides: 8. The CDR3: CASSQGDGTSPQFF. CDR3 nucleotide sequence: TGTGCCAGCAGCCAAGGCGACGGGACTAGCCCTCAGTTCTTC.

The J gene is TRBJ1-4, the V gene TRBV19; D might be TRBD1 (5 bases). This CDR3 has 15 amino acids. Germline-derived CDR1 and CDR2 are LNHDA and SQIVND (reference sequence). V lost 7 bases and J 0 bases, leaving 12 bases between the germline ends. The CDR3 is CASTPRGTTNEKLFF. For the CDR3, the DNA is TGTGCCAGTACCCCCCGGGGGACAACTAATGAAAAACTGTTTTTT. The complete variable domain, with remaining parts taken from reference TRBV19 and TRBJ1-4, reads DGGITQSPKYLFRKEGQNVTLSCEQNLNHDAMYWYRQDPGQGLRLIYYSQIVNDFQKGDIAEGYSVSREKKESFPLTVTSAQKNPTAFYLCASTPRGTTNEKLFFGSGTQLSVL.

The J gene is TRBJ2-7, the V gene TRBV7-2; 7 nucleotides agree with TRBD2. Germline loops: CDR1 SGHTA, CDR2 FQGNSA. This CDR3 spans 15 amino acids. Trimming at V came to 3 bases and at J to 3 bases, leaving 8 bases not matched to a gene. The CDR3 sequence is CASSFLRLADYEQYF. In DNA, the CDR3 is TGTGCCAGCAGCTTTTTACGCCTAGCGGACTACGAGCAGTACTTC.

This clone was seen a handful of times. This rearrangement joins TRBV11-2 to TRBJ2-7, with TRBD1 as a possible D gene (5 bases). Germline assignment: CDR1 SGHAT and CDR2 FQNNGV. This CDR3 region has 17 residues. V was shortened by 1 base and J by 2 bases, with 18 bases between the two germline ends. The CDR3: CASSLALDSISPYEQYF. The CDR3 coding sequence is TGTGCCAGCAGCTTAGCCCTTGACAGCATATCCCCCTACGAGCAGTACTTC.

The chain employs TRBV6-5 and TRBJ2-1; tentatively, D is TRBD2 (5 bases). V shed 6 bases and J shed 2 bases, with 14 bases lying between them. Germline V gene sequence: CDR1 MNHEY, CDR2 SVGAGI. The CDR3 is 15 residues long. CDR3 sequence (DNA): TGTGCCAGCAGCCCCGGGGTACAGCCCTACAATGAGCAGTTCTTC. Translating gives CASSPGVQPYNEQFF.

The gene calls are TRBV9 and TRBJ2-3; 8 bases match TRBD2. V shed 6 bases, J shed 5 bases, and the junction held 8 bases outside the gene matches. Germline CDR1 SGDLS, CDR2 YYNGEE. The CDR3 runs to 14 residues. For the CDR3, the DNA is TGTGCCAGCACCCCGGGGGGGCCAGGAGATACGCAGTATTTT. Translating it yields CASTPGGPGDTQYF. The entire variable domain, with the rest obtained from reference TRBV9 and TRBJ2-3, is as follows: DSGVTQTPKHLITATGQRVTLRCSPRSGDLSVYWYQQSLDQGLQFLIQYYNGEERAKGNILERFSAQQFPDLHSELNLSSLELGDSALYFCASTPGGPGDTQYFGPGTRLTVL.

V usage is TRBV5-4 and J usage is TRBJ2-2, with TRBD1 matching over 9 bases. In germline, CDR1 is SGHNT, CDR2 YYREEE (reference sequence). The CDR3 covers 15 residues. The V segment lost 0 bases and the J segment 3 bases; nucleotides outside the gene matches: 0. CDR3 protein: CASSLDRGHTGELFF. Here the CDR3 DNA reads TGTGCCAGCAGCTTGGACAGGGGGCACACCGGGGAGCTGTTTTTT.